The following is a T cell receptor beta chain sequence with its context. The data are from a study of blood T cells in healthy people across ages. J gave up 7 bases and V 3 bases, and 6 bases lay outside the gene matches. Germline loops: CDR1 SGHRS, CDR2 YFSETQ. The CDR3 extends over 15 amino acids. For the second PCR, which ran for 7 to 11 cycles, a sample-barcoded 5' primer and a J-beta primer mix were used. MiXCR, run by TCRdb on the 5' RACE reads, gives a single entry per CDR3 protein. The repertoire includes about 930,000 distinct CDR3 sequences, under 35% of them detected once, and roughly a tenth sits in the top ten. These same records also appear under a second study, on T cells of mothers and their children.

The chain uses TRBV5-1 and TRBJ1-4, with 10 positions matching TRBD1. This TCR was sampled from a woman in her 40s in good health. Sample: blood. The CDR3 here is CASSSTGGPGEKLFF. Here the CDR3 DNA reads TGCGCCAGCAGCTCGACAGGGGGCCCCGGTGAAAAACTGTTTTTT.